This note documents a single TCR beta chain sequence. There is no known antigen for this receptor. Base qualities were left out, and no much larger clone turns up one base away. The CDR3 regions of human TCRbeta chains were subjected to immunosequencing. In the authors' own workflow: TCRs in the repertoires were compared against a reference library of SARS-CoV-2-specific TCRs that had been generated with the MIRA antigen-specificity platform. Breadth was defined as the fraction of unique TCRs that were SARS-CoV-2-associated, and depth was defined as the fraction of total T cells that were SARS-CoV-2-associated. Using the MIRA data, each spike-specific TCR was mapped to the spike region that the TCR reacts to and placed in a CD4 or CD8 class. Log10-transformed breadth and depth values were compared by one-way ANOVA with Sidak's multiple comparisons tests. The table was pulled from immuneACCESS by TCRdb, which kept in-frame rearrangements only. Such tables lose some clones; where checked, under half of the loss comes from unresolved V genes, and the rest has no known cause. D and trimming come from the DNA, and the V and J calls and clone size come from that table. This sample lists about 110,000 clones; 88% were detected once. Clones ranked in the top ten supply 4.5% to 5% of the sample.

Inclusive of the bounding cysteine and phenylalanine, the CDR3 is 17 residues long. The read is trimmed to its CDR3 DNA, 51 bases read in frame from base 1. CDR1 LNHDA and CDR2 SQIVND were looked up in the germline V gene (reference sequence). V ends up 3 bases short and J 0 bases short, with an unmatched junction base count of 10. The data were obtained in a study of T cell responses to AZD1222 COVID-19 vaccine listed by TCRdb under 2021. Broadly, across the study: Because spike-specific TCR depth and breadth did not differ between the two schedules, AZD1222 recipients who got a second dose at roughly 4 weeks were pooled with those who got a second dose at roughly 12 weeks. A total of about 250 trial participants underwent TCR sequencing, of whom 200 to 220 had received two doses of AZD1222 and around 25 had received two doses of the MenACWY control vaccine. Trial participants were enrolled into age subgroups of 18-55, 56-69 and 70-plus years, which contained around 140, 26 and 57 TCR-sequenced participants, respectively.

This specimen's time point label, interpreted: baseline before first vaccination. The vaccinee samples were drawn from two UK trials, COV001 and COV002, one of which was a single-blind randomized controlled phase 2/3 trial testing AZD1222 (ChAdOx1 nCoV-19) in healthy adults. For TCRbeta chain sequencing, PBMC samples from trial participants were taken at day 0 and at day 28 after the second dose. Overall study outcomes, separate from this receptor: Nearly half of unique spike-specific TCRs reportedly recognized epitopes outside regions mutated in the B.1.351 and B.1.1.7 variants. In the small 56-69-year group, the increase in depth fell short of significance, most likely because of low power. Participants were mostly white British, with more females than males. The authors suggested clonal diversity may have been underestimated. No day 14 peak-response samples were available, so repertoires were characterized only after the peak T cell response. Conclusions about previously exposed vaccinees are limited, since just five or six AZD1222 recipients were seropositive for SARS-CoV-2 at baseline. Spike-specific TCR breadth and depth rose significantly after two AZD1222 doses compared with day 0 and with MenACWY recipients. The whole spike protein was spanned by vaccine-associated CD4 TCRs, and dominant responses were seen in regions 160-218 and 743-854.

Recombination joined TRBV19 with TRBJ1-1; 7 of the junction bases match TRBD1. The specimen comprised peripheral blood, sampled on day 0 of AZD1222 vaccination. This clonotype was sampled from an adult in good health. The CDR3 amino acid sequence is: CASSIQSTGRLNTEAFF. The DNA is TGTGCCAGTAGTATTCAATCGACAGGGCGTCTGAACACTGAAGCTTTCTTT.